This T cell receptor beta chain was identified during a study of T cells in Graves' hyperthyroidism and ophthalmopathy. Study as a whole: The blood sample was taken at first diagnosis, before treatment began. General observations from the study: A model of 13 V-J features distinguished ophthalmopathy from stable hyperthyroidism.

This clonotype was detected a few times. Its antigen remains unidentified. TCR beta CDR3 sequences were amplified from RNA transcripts. A first-round RT-PCR of the TCR CDR3 used the HTBI primer set. From the multiplex PCR reads, TCRdb called clonotypes with MiXCR, one entry per CDR3 protein. The sample includes 340,000 or so distinct CDR3 sequences, around 20% of them seen just once. A patient was excluded if there was uncontrolled infection, other autoimmune disease, pregnancy or lactation. For the diagnoses, clinical symptoms, serum thyroxine and TRAb, thyroid ultrasound and orbital computed tomography were used. Sequenced material: blood. The sequence was obtained from a woman aged 45-59 years with Graves' hyperthyroidism.

CDR3 loop: CASSPVAGGRSGANVLTF. CDR3 bases: TGTGCCAGCTCACCTGTAGCGGGAGGCCGCTCTGGGGCCAACGTCCTGACTTTC. The genes are TRBV18 and TRBJ2-6; 10 positions agree with TRBD2. Germline values: CDR1 KGHSH, CDR2 LQKENI. There are 18 residues in the CDR3. The V and J ends lost 3 bases and 0 bases, in that order; junction bases with no gene match: 5.